Below, 23 T cell receptor beta chains from the same sample are listed, as sequenced in a study of CD8+ T cells in alopecia areata. Cells pooled from cutaneous lymph nodes were sorted on CD4, CD8alpha, NKG2D, NKG2ACE and other markers. TCR sequencing used cDNA made by reverse transcription of extracted RNA. The repertoire was sequenced with immunoSEQ multiplex PCR; TCRdb's copy has only in-frame clones and lacks some. The sample is made up of around 300,000 clones, none counted only once. The source material was CD4+ T cells sorted from a lymph node. These receptors came from a C3H/HeJ mouse with alopecia areata. As its MHC haplotype, the strain has H2-k.

This clone came up a few times. Genes and germline are mouse. The read finishes 4 residues shy of the CDR3 end, and the germline J gene is used to complete it. Other nucleotide sequences in the sample specify the same CDR3. The J gene is TRBJ2-2, the V gene TRBV19; no definite D call. With 0 bases removed from V and 0 bases from J, the gap between germline ends came to 6 bases. The CDR3 covers 15 residues. The V gene's germline CDR1 is FNHDT and CDR2 SITEND (reference sequence). This CDR3 reads CASSIGGANTGQLYF. The DNA read from the CDR3 is TGTGCCAGCAGTATAGGGGGAGCAAACACCGGG.

Concerning this clone: The gene names given are mouse names. The read comes to an end 4 residues before the CDR3 does, leaving the germline J gene to fill in the end. The chain combines TRBV13-2 with TRBJ1-2, with D perhaps TRBD1 (6 bases). Germline values: CDR1 NNHNN, CDR2 SYGAGS (reference sequence). The CDR3 spans 13 residues. V was clipped by 5 bases and J by 2 bases, with 10 bases between them. This CDR3 reads CASGWTANSDYTF. Partial CDR3 DNA: TGTGCCAGCGGGTGGACAGCGAACTCC.

In this sample, this clone turned up a few times. All gene names here are mouse names. The read terminates 4 residues before the CDR3 end, so the remaining end is supplied by the germline J gene. This chain links TRBV17 with TRBJ2-5; TRBD1 matches at 9 bases. Germline loops: CDR1 MNHDT, CDR2 YYDKIL. The CDR3 extends over 15 amino acids. V shed 3 bases, J shed 1 base, and the junction held 2 bases outside the gene matches. The CDR3 DNA, read in part, is TGTGCTAGCAGTAGTTGGACAGGGGACCAAGAC. It translates to CASSSWTGDQD. The full CDR3 is CASSSWTGDQDTQYF.

There are a few counts of this clone. Mouse germline and gene names are used. Coverage ceases 4 residues before the CDR3 finishes, and the germline J gene fills in the end. The chain employs TRBV13-2 and TRBJ1-1; maybe TRBD1 (6 bases). This CDR3 has 13 residues. Germline CDR1 and CDR2: NNHNN and SYGAGS (reference sequence). Partial CDR3 DNA: TGTGCCAGCGGTGATGAGGGGGGGAGA. Protein product: CASGDEGGR. The complete CDR3 sequence is CASGDEGGREVFF.

The table lists this clone with many counts. Genes and germline come from the mouse. From the germline J gene comes the end of the CDR3, since the read stops 4 residues before it. The sample contains more than one DNA sequence encoding this CDR3. The rearrangement uses TRBV17 and TRBJ2-7, with a weak D call TRBD1 (5 bases). CDR1 and CDR2 (germline): MNHDT, YYDKIL. CDR3 length: 13 amino acids. The DNA read from the CDR3 is TGTGCTAGCAGTAGAGTAGGAGGGGAT. Amino acids: CASSRVGGD. The whole CDR3 sequence reads CASSRVGGDEQYF.

This clone turned up a few times. Just one base apart from a much larger clone, this may be a read error. Mouse gene names apply. The read stops 4 residues short of the end of the CDR3; the missing end is completed from the germline J gene. The chain uses TRBV19 and TRBJ1-1; D may be TRBD1 (6 bases). The CDR3 contains 13 residues. V lost 4 bases and J 1 base, leaving 8 bases between the germline ends. Per germline, CDR1 FNHDT and CDR2 SITEND (reference sequence). CDR3 amino acids: CASSSGQNTEVFF. The sequenced CDR3 bases are TGTGCCAGCAGTTCGGGACAAAACACA. The full variable domain, with the rest looked up from reference TRBV19 and TRBJ1-1, is GGIITQTPKFLIGQEGQKLTLKCQQNFNHDTMYWYRQDSGKGLRLIYYSITENDLQKGDLSEGYDASREKKSSFSLTVTSAQKNEMAVFLCASSSGQNTEVFFGKGTRLTVV.

To note about this clone: Mouse names are used for the genes. Coverage ceases 4 residues before the CDR3 finishes, and the germline J gene fills in the end. The V call is TRBV29, the J call TRBJ2-1, with 9 nucleotides matching TRBD1. The CDR3 spans 15 residues. The J segment lost 6 bases and the V segment lost 2 bases, leaving 5 bases of the junction unmatched. CDR1 and CDR2 from the germline V gene are MSHET and SYDVDS. The CDR3 here is CASSLPGTGIAEQFF. The sequenced CDR3 bases are TGTGCTAGCAGTTTACCCGGGACAGGGATTGCT.

With respect to this clone: Gene and germline names: mouse. The CDR3 end is not reached by the read, which stops 4 residues before it; the germline J gene fills it in. The chain is built from TRBV1 and TRBJ2-3, with a tentative D call TRBD2 (7 bases). CDR3 length: 15 amino acids. Germline assignment: CDR1 NSQYPW and CDR2 LRSPGD (reference sequence). The CDR3: CTCSAAGGGGETLYF. The sequenced CDR3 bases are TGCACCTGCAGTGCCGCTGGGGGAGGGGGAGAA. Full variable domain (rest looked up from reference TRBV1 and TRBJ2-3): VTLLEQNPRWRLVPRGQAVNLRCILKNSQYPWMSWYQQDLQKQLQWLFTLRSPGDKEVKSLPGADYLATRVTDTELRLQVANMSQGRTLYCTCSAAGGGGETLYFGSGTRLTVL.

A word on this clone: Any gene name here is a mouse gene name. The CDR3 end falls 4 residues outside the read, so it is completed with the germline J gene. The chain joins TRBV19 to TRBJ2-1, with 10 bases matching TRBD2. The CDR3 runs to 15 residues. CDR1 is FNHDT and CDR2 is SITEND in the germline V gene (reference sequence). The CDR3 loop is CASSTDWGIGAEQFF. The sequenced CDR3 bases are TGTGCCAGCAGTACGGACTGGGGGATTGGGGCT.

Turning to this clone: Any gene name here is a mouse gene name. The read finishes 4 residues shy of the CDR3 end, and the germline J gene is used to complete it. This sample also contains other DNA sequences that code for the same CDR3. J is TRBJ2-5 and V is TRBV14; TRBD2 agrees at 10 bases. Germline V gives CDR1 SGHDT, CDR2 FRDEAV. The CDR3 covers 14 residues. The sequenced CDR3 bases are TGTGCCAGCAGTCTCGACTGGGGGGAAGAC. Its protein product is CASSLDWGED. The complete CDR3 reads CASSLDWGEDTQYF.

Only a few counts were recorded for this clone. The genes and germline here are from mouse. The CDR3 end falls 4 residues outside the read, so it is completed with the germline J gene. The chain is built from TRBV31 and TRBJ2-7; the D gene is possibly TRBD1 (5 bases). This CDR3 is built from 10 residues. CDR1 GKSSPN and CDR2 SITVG come from the germline V gene. V lost 5 bases and J lost 3, with 5 bases in between. CDR3 bases read: TGTGCCTGGGGACACTAT. Translated, it gives CAWGHY. The entire CDR3 is CAWGHYEQYF.

There are a few counts of this clone. The genes are named according to mouse. The read comes to an end 4 residues before the CDR3 does, leaving the germline J gene to fill in the end. V gene TRBV13-2 combines with J gene TRBJ1-1; TRBD1 might be the D (6 bases). CDR1 NNHNN and CDR2 SYGAGS come from the germline V gene (reference sequence). The CDR3 length is 13 residues. The CDR3 bases that were read are TGTGCCAGCGGTGAGCGGCGGGACAAA. Its protein product is CASGERRDK. The entire CDR3 reads CASGERRDKEVFF.

Worth noting for this clone: All gene names here are mouse names. The read terminates 4 residues ahead of where the CDR3 ends, so the germline J gene completes it. V usage is TRBV31 and J usage is TRBJ2-3; tentatively, D is TRBD2 (6 bases). Germline values: CDR1 GKSSPN, CDR2 SITVG. Trimming pared 4 bases from V and 0 bases from J, leaving 11 bases between. This CDR3 comprises 14 residues. The CDR3 protein is CAWTGGSSAETLYF. The part of the CDR3 DNA that was read is TGTGCCTGGACCGGGGGGTCTAGTGCAGAA.

Comments on this clone: The genes are named according to mouse. CDR3 in amino acids: CTCSAERDQDTQYF. The covered CDR3 bases are TGCACCTGCAGTGCAGAAAGGGACCAAGAC. The V and J genes are TRBV1 and TRBJ2-5; D is unresolved. Coverage ceases 4 residues before the CDR3 finishes, and the germline J gene fills in the end. The CDR3 runs 14 residues. Trimming shortened V by 0 bases and J by 1 base, and 5 bases separated the two germline ends. The V gene's germline CDR1 is NSQYPW and CDR2 LRSPGD (reference sequence).

Only a few counts were recorded for this clone. Germline and genes: mouse. The read gets to within 4 residues of the CDR3 end, and the germline J gene fills in the rest. The same CDR3 is also encoded by other DNA sequences in this sample. The genes are TRBV5 and TRBJ2-3, with 8 bases matching TRBD2. With V trimmed by 0 bases and J by 1 base, 3 bases remained unmatched. The CDR3 spans 16 residues. Germline loops: CDR1 LGHNA, CDR2 YNLKQL (reference sequence). The DNA read from the CDR3 is TGTGCCAGCAGCCAAGAGGGGGGGCGCGGTGCAGAA. Its protein is CASSQEGGRGAE. The full CDR3 protein is CASSQEGGRGAETLYF.

This clone was seen many times. The gene names here belong to mouse. The CDR3: CASRGDWGAAEQFF. The sequenced CDR3 bases are TGTGCCAGCAGGGGGGACTGGGGGGCTGCT. This chain connects TRBV14 to TRBJ2-1, with 12 bases that match TRBD2. The observed sequence ends 4 residues before the CDR3 terminus, with the missing tail filled in from the germline J gene. The CDR3 has 14 amino acids. The V and J ends lost 5 bases and 6 bases, in that order; junction bases with no gene match: 3. Germline V gene sequence: CDR1 SGHDT, CDR2 FRDEAV.

This clone was seen more than once but under ten times. The listed genes are named as in mouse. The read terminates 4 residues ahead of where the CDR3 ends, so the germline J gene completes it. The chain links TRBV5 to TRBJ2-3, with TRBD1 matching over 10 bases. This CDR3 comprises 17 residues. V gave up 5 bases and J gave up 0 bases; unmatched junction bases: 8. The germline gives CDR1 LGHNA, CDR2 YNLKQL (reference sequence). The CDR3 is CASSIRDRGSSAETLYF. The part of the CDR3 DNA that was read is TGTGCCAGCAGCATCCGGGACAGGGGCTCTAGTGCAGAA.

This clone has more than one count but fewer than ten. Gene names denote mouse genes. The read ends 4 residues shy of where the CDR3 ends; the end is completed using the germline J gene. This rearrangement joins TRBV13-3 to TRBJ2-7, with 11 bases identical to TRBD2. Germline-derived CDR1 and CDR2 are NNHDY and SYVADS. The V gene end was trimmed by 5 bases and the J gene end by 3 bases; junction bases not matched to a gene: 4. This CDR3 is 14 amino acids long. The CDR3 bases that were read are TGTGCCAGCAGCGCAGGACTGGGGGGCTAT. Encoded protein: CASSAGLGGY. The entire CDR3 reads CASSAGLGGYEQYF.

This clone turned up a few times. The genes are named according to mouse. CDR3 region: CASSHWGVSAETLYF. The sequenced CDR3 bases are TGTGCCAGCAGCCACTGGGGGGTTAGTGCAGAA. The chain carries TRBV19 and TRBJ2-3; 9 bases are shared with TRBD2. The CDR3 is cut off 4 residues early in the read; its end comes from the germline J gene. With 5 bases clipped from V and 0 bases from J, the junction kept 4 bases outside the gene matches. The CDR3 contains 15 residues. CDR1 FNHDT and CDR2 SITEND come from the germline V gene (reference sequence).

This clone was seen only a few times. The gene names here belong to mouse. The read falls 3 residues short of the CDR3 end, and the missing part is taken from the germline J gene. The rearrangement links TRBV19 to TRBJ1-6, with 10 bases fitting TRBD1. TRBJ1-6 is reported as an ORF; its role is uncertain. Trimming at V came to 2 bases and at J to 10 bases, leaving 3 bases not matched to a gene. Germline CDR1 and CDR2: FNHDT and SITEND (reference sequence). The CDR3 consists of 14 residues. The CDR3 DNA, read in part, is TGTGCCAGCAGTATTGACAGGGGGCAATCGCCC. It is translated as CASSIDRGQSP. The complete CDR3 reads CASSIDRGQSPLYF.

In the case of this clone: The genes and germline here are from mouse. The CDR3 end lies 4 residues beyond the end of the read and is filled in from the germline J gene. This chain uses TRBV13-1 with TRBJ1-1; D remains ambiguous. CDR3 length equals 13 residues. Per germline, CDR1 NSHNY and CDR2 SYGAGN. The ends were cut back, 2 bases at V and 1 base at J, with 6 bases in the middle. Partial CDR3 DNA: TGTGCCAGCAGTGAAAACAAAAACACA. The encoded protein is CASSENKNT. The complete CDR3 reads CASSENKNTEVFF.

A note on this clone: Gene names and germline refer to mouse. The read terminates 4 residues before the CDR3 end, so the remaining end is supplied by the germline J gene. Other DNA variants within this sample encode the same CDR3. V and J are TRBV5 and TRBJ2-3, with 10 bases that match TRBD1. CDR3 length: 16 amino acids. Trimming at V came to 2 bases and at J to 0 bases, leaving 2 bases not matched to a gene. Germline V gene data show CDR1 as LGHNA and CDR2 as YNLKQL (reference sequence). The sequenced CDR3 bases are TGTGCCAGCAGCCAAAGGGACAGGGGTAGTGCAGAA. This sequence encodes CASSQRDRGSAE. The whole CDR3 protein is CASSQRDRGSAETLYF.

Points on this clone: All gene names here are mouse names. The read gets to within 4 residues of the CDR3 end, and the germline J gene fills in the rest. This chain links TRBV14 with TRBJ1-1; possibly TRBD1 for D (5 bases). Trimming pared 4 bases from V and 4 bases from J, leaving 14 bases between. This CDR3 is 14 amino acids long. In germline, CDR1 is SGHDT, CDR2 FRDEAV. Incomplete CDR3 DNA: TGTGCCAGCAGTCCCCTCACAGGATTCACA. Amino acids: CASSPLTGFT. The CDR3 as a whole reads CASSPLTGFTEVFF.